Described below is a single T cell receptor beta chain sequence and its context. Which antigen it targets is not known. Within one base of it there is no much larger clone, and no base qualities were kept. Ophthalmopathy patients had moderately to severely active disease, Clinical Activity Score of at least 3, NOSPECS grade of at least 4, and duration under 3 months. The study excluded patients with uncontrolled infections, other autoimmune diseases, pregnancy or lactation. Clinical symptoms, serum thyroxine and TRAb, thyroid ultrasound, and orbital computed tomography formed the basis for the diagnoses. PBMCs were separated from roughly 10 ml of fresh peripheral blood using Ficoll-Paque density gradient centrifugation. Trizol reagent was used to extract total RNA, and RNA quality was then checked on an Agilent 2100 Bioanalyzer. The TCR beta CDR3 regions were amplified from RNA transcripts. The first round of RT-PCR for the TCR CDR3 was performed with the HTBI primer set and the Qiagen OneStep RT-PCR kit. A second multiplex PCR round built the libraries, followed by size selection and purification. Sequencing of the libraries was done on an Illumina HiSeq2000 using paired-end 100 bp reads. The paper's processing steps were these. SOAPnuke was used to process the raw data, with reads discarded if the reads contained adapters or uncalled bases, had a mean Phred below 15, or lacked an exact constant-primer or identifier match. COPE v1.2.5 was used to merge high-quality paired reads, and clonotypes were defined as unique nucleotide sequences. Clonotypes were aligned to IMGT TRBV, TRBD and TRBJ reference segments using MiTCR v1.1. The analysis included only V-J combinations with a frequency above 0.0001, which together covered around 99% of the repertoires. The TCS score was defined as F50 (clonal expansion) divided by E x V (chaos), with BLOSUM62-based TCRdist calculated between CDR3 peptides within each V-J. Welch's t-statistics and random forest reduced roughly 540 V-J features to 13, which were used in a naive Bayes classifier (R e1071). The similarity between thyroid and blood repertoires was quantified using the Morisita-Horn index. Using fastp trimming at Q25 and MiXCR clonotype assembly, TCRdb reanalyzed the public sequencing data and kept in-frame beta chains. Identical CDR3 protein sequences are pooled into one entry, listed with their most common genes and DNA. TCRdb's processing, not the authors', yielded these V and J calls. In all, the sample holds hundreds of thousands of distinct CDR3 sequences, and approximately 14% of those were seen once. The ten largest clones capture around 4.5% of the sample.

The sample belongs to a study of T cells in Graves' hyperthyroidism and ophthalmopathy (dated by TCRdb to about 2019). Regarding the research as a whole: Peripheral blood was sampled at the time of initial diagnosis, prior to any treatment. After blood sampling, hyperthyroidism patients were treated with methimazole at a starting dose of 30 mg daily, and ophthalmopathy patients were treated with high-dose intravenous methylprednisolone. Prospective prediction of ophthalmopathy was tested in an independent validation cohort consisting of 18 hyperthyroidism patients and some 16 patients who later progressed to ophthalmopathy. The paper reports TCR Vbeta CDR3 sequencing of over 120 peripheral blood samples: under 45 ophthalmopathy, roughly 74 hyperthyroidism and approximately 17 progressor patients. Thyroid tissue and blood T-cell repertoires from six Graves' hyperthyroidism patients were also compared in the study. The 100 discovery patients were divided at random into training and test sets in a 7:3 ratio. To identify TCR V-J signatures that set the groups apart, the researchers used a discovery cohort of approximately 98 patients, made up of under 50 with Graves' ophthalmopathy and some 60 with stable Graves' hyperthyroidism. The paper's findings and limits, for the study overall: No statistical method was used to set the sample size in advance, and investigators knew the group allocation. Most expanded thyroid clonotypes (frequency above 0.001) were also detected in blood, suggesting blood repertoires may reflect thyroid immune responses. In cross-validation, a model built on a 13 V-J signature told ophthalmopathy apart from stable hyperthyroidism with approximately 90% sensitivity and 81% to 82% specificity, and in testing the same model reached 80%/75%. In validation, progression to ophthalmopathy was predicted by the model with nearly 71% sensitivity and 72.22% specificity, a median of about 6.4 months before onset.

Spanning cysteine to phenylalanine, the CDR3 consists of 17 amino acids. Only the CDR3 part of the read is kept: 51 bases, read in frame from the first base. The CDR1 and CDR2 encoded by the germline V gene are LGHNT and FRNRAP. The V end loses 1 base and the J end loses 0 bases, and a stretch of 15 bases separates them. The specimen sequenced was blood. The chain uses TRBV12-5 and TRBJ1-1; TRBD1 is perhaps the D gene, given 6 matching bases. The TCR comes from a woman in her thirties or forties with Graves' ophthalmopathy. The CDR3 protein is CASGLAIRQDMNTEAFF. The sequenced DNA is TGTGCTAGTGGTTTGGCCATAAGACAGGACATGAACACTGAAGCTTTCTTT.